This T cell receptor beta chain was retrieved from a study of T-cell reconstitution after alpha-beta-depleted transplantation in children. Regarding the study as a whole: TCRbeta diversity was high at day 60 in some patients (a result of surviving recipient T cells and thymic progenitors). The origin of alpha-beta T cells about two months after transplant was reportedly several hundred expanded graft clones.

CDR3 length: 17 amino acids. Germline V gene sequence: CDR1 DFQATT, CDR2 SNEGSKA (reference sequence). J lost 2 bases, V lost 2 bases, and 9 bases had no gene match. Preparing the TCRbeta library involved the use of unique molecular identifiers. TCRdb redid the calling of the PCR reads with MiXCR, one entry per CDR3 protein. The sample includes over 150,000 distinct CDR3 sequences, 6.3% seen only once; the top ten take under 6%. With respect to this clonotype: Its specificity is not known.

The V and J genes are TRBV20-1 and TRBJ2-3; 11 bases align to TRBD1. The origin of this receptor is a girl less than two years old with combined immunodeficiency, due to receive a stem cell transplant. The source was PBMCs, collected before TCRalphabeta/CD19-depleted stem cell transplant. The CDR3 spells CSARRGTGGKSTDTQYF. The CDR3 DNA reads TGCAGTGCTAGACGAGGGACAGGGGGGAAGTCCACAGATACGCAGTATTTT.